The 5 T cell receptor beta chains given below trace back to one sample, sequenced in a study of blood T cells in healthy people across ages. The second PCR ran about 6 to 11 cycles with a sample-barcoded 5' primer and J-beta primers. MiXCR, run by TCRdb on the 5' RACE reads, gives a single entry per CDR3 protein. The sample lists around 790,000 distinct CDR3 sequences, under 55% occurring once. Sequenced sample: blood. The receptors come from a man in his 60s in good health.

V usage is TRBV5-1 and J usage is TRBJ2-1, with D possibly TRBD2 on 5 matching bases. The CDR3 covers 15 residues. CDR1 is SGHRS, CDR2 YFSETQ, per germline. V was trimmed by 2 bases and J by 0 bases, leaving 9 bases between them. The CDR3, as DNA: TGCGCCAGCAGCTTCGGGGTGGGCTCCTACAATGAGCAGTTCTTC. Translated, it gives CASSFGVGSYNEQFF.

This chain connects TRBV6-2 or TRBV6-3 to TRBJ2-3, with D perhaps assigned TRBD1 or TRBD2 (6 bases each). With 8 bases removed from V and 3 bases from J, the gap between germline ends came to 15 bases. The CDR3 extends over 14 amino acids. CDR1 and CDR2 (germline): MNHEY, SVGEGT. The CDR3 here is CASLPGGETDTQYF. The CDR3 DNA follows: TGTGCCAGCCTCCCCGGGGGCGAAACAGATACGCAGTATTTT.

The chain joins TRBV20-1 to TRBJ2-1; tentatively, D is TRBD2 (7 bases). The CDR3 runs to 16 residues. In germline, CDR1 is DFQATT, CDR2 SNEGSKA (reference sequence). Between the trimmed V and J ends, which lost 5 bases and 4 bases, there was a span of 21 bases. Here the CDR3 DNA reads TGCAGTGCTTTGCGGGAGCACAGGGAGACTTACAATGAGCAGTTCTTC. It encodes CSALREHRETYNEQFF.

This clonotype was seen a few times. The chain uses TRBV7-8 and TRBJ2-1; D call uncertain. Trimming removed 2 bases from V and 4 bases from J, with 12 bases in between. Germline values: CDR1 SGHVS, CDR2 FQNEAQ. This CDR3 region has 15 residues. CDR3 coding DNA: TGTGCCAGCAGCTTATATCCCGATCGGTACAATGAGCAGTTCTTC. Its translation is CASSLYPDRYNEQFF.

This clonotype was seen once. The chain combines TRBV24-1 with TRBJ2-1; D uncertain. CDR3 length: 13 amino acids. Trimming left V 3 bases short and J 8 bases short, with 10 bases between. Germline CDR1 and CDR2: KGHDR and SFDVKD. CDR3 nucleotides: TGTGCCACCAGTGATCCAAGGTGGGATGAGCAGTTCTTC. Translated, it gives CATSDPRWDEQFF.